The 16 T cell receptor beta chains below were found in one sample sequenced in a study of T cell responses to AZD1222 COVID-19 vaccine. The assay was immunoSEQ multiplex PCR, and TCRdb's table has in-frame clones only and misses some. The sample includes 250,000 to 300,000 clones, around 93% of them seen just once. The source material was peripheral blood, sampled 28 days after the second AZD1222 dose. These receptors were collected from an adult who received the AZD1222 COVID-19 vaccine.

The chain uses TRBV28 and TRBJ2-5; TRBD2 agrees at 9 bases. The CDR3 covers 17 residues. Germline V gene lookup returns CDR1 MDHEN and CDR2 SYDVKM. The V and J ends lost 7 bases and 4 bases, in that order; junction bases with no gene match: 16. In DNA form, the CDR3 reads TGTGCCAGCACTTCACTAGGCCTAGCGGGGATCGCAGAGACCCAGTACTTC. As protein: CASTSLGLAGIAETQYF. The variable domain in full, with the rest retrieved from reference TRBV28 and TRBJ2-5, is DVKVTQSSRYLVKRTGEKVFLECVQDMDHENMFWYRQDPGLGLRLIYFSYDVKMKEKGDIPEGYSVSREKKERFSLILESASTNQTSMYLCASTSLGLAGIAETQYFGPGTRLLVL.

The table lists this clone with a few counts. The chain recombines TRBV7-9 with TRBJ1-2; a possible D gene is TRBD1 (6 bases). Germline CDR1 reads SEHNR; CDR2 reads FQNEAQ (reference sequence). Trimming stripped 5 bases from V and 6 bases from J, with 13 bases between. CDR3 length: 13 amino acids. The CDR3 sequence is CASSPGQNNGYTF. CDR3 bases: TGTGCCAGCAGCCCAGGACAGAATAATGGCTACACCTTC. Full variable domain (rest looked up from reference TRBV7-9 and TRBJ1-2): DTGVSQNPRHKITKRGQNVTFRCDPISEHNRLYWYRQTLGQGPEFLTYFQNEAQLEKSRLLSDRFSAERPKGSFSTLEIQRTEQGDSAMYLCASSPGQNNGYTFGSGTRLTVV.

The V gene is TRBV5-6, the J gene TRBJ1-1; possibly TRBD1 for D (6 bases). Germline CDR1 and CDR2: SGHDT and YYEEEE. V was pared by 6 bases and J by 4 bases, with 13 bases between. The CDR3 is 13 amino acids. CDR3 region: CASNLQGSTEAFF. The CDR3 DNA reads TGTGCCAGCAACCTACAGGGAAGCACTGAAGCTTTCTTT.

The chain recombines TRBV5-6 with TRBJ2-1; no clear D gene. Trimming stripped 3 bases from V and 6 bases from J, with 13 bases between. CDR1 is SGHDT and CDR2 is YYEEEE in the germline V gene. CDR3 length equals 14 residues. The CDR3 spells CASSSLWTGNEQFF. The CDR3 DNA reads TGTGCCAGCAGCTCCTTATGGACCGGCAATGAGCAGTTCTTC.

This sequence joins TRBV19 and TRBJ1-1; D perhaps matches TRBD1 (6 bases). Germline CDR1 LNHDA, CDR2 SQIVND (reference sequence). V was shortened by 5 bases and J by 0 bases, with 13 bases between the two germline ends. This CDR3 comprises 15 residues. This CDR3 reads CASSGTRTLNTEAFF. The DNA for the CDR3 is TGTGCCAGTAGTGGGACACGGACCTTGAACACTGAAGCTTTCTTT. The full variable domain, rest sourced from reference TRBV19 and TRBJ1-1, is DGGITQSPKYLFRKEGQNVTLSCEQNLNHDAMYWYRQDPGQGLRLIYYSQIVNDFQKGDIAEGYSVSREKKESFPLTVTSAQKNPTAFYLCASSGTRTLNTEAFFGQGTRLTVV.

The J gene is TRBJ2-5, the V gene TRBV9; perhaps TRBD2 as D (6 bases). Germline values: CDR1 SGDLS, CDR2 YYNGEE. V was pared by 0 bases and J by 0 bases, with 12 bases between. The CDR3 totals 16 residues. The CDR3 nucleotides are TGTGCCAGCAGCGTAGAAGGAGGGGAGTACCAAGAGACCCAGTACTTC. This codes for CASSVEGGEYQETQYF.

On this clone: Compared with germline, one end of the junction differs, possibly owing to a read error. This chain joins TRBV6-4 and TRBJ2-3, with D possibly matching TRBD2 (5 bases). This CDR3 spans 13 amino acids. CDR1 and CDR2 (germline): MRHNA, SNTAGT. The CDR3 spells CASRDSGTDTQYF. The CDR3, as DNA: TGTGCCAGCAGGGACTCTGGCACAGATACGCAGTATTTT.

V and J are TRBV7-9 and TRBJ2-3; 7 nucleotides match TRBD2. With 2 bases clipped from V and 6 bases from J, the junction kept 8 bases outside the gene matches. CDR1 SEHNR and CDR2 FQNEAQ come from the germline V gene (reference sequence). The CDR3 has 15 amino acids. CDR3 DNA: TGTGCCAGCAGCTTACCTAGCGGACGTGGGGATACGCAGTATTTT. Translation: CASSLPSGRGDTQYF.

The chain combines TRBV5-5 with TRBJ2-7; D is unresolved. CDR3 length: 15 amino acids. CDR1 and CDR2 (germline): SGHKS, YYEKEE (reference sequence). V was shortened by 2 bases and J by 2 bases, with 14 bases between the two germline ends. CDR3 protein: CASSFGVVGPYEQYF. For the CDR3, the DNA is TGTGCCAGCAGCTTTGGTGTCGTCGGACCCTACGAGCAGTACTTC.

The chain uses TRBV7-9 and TRBJ1-5, with TRBD1 matching 8 bases. Germline assignment: CDR1 SEHNR and CDR2 FQNEAQ (reference sequence). V was pared by 5 bases and J by 5 bases, with 5 bases of the junction left unmatched. The CDR3 covers 14 residues. CDR3 loop: CASSLGDRYQPQHF. The CDR3 DNA follows: TGTGCCAGCAGCCTAGGGGACAGGTATCAGCCCCAGCATTTT.

The gene calls are TRBV9 and TRBJ1-5; D is uncertain. CDR1 is SGDLS, CDR2 YYNGEE, per germline. This CDR3 spans 14 amino acids. Deletions cut 2 bases from V and 3 bases from J, with 9 bases between. The CDR3 DNA sequence: TGTGCCAGCAGCGTGGGTGCCTCCAATCAGCCCCAGCATTTT. This sequence encodes CASSVGASNQPQHF.

Comments on this clone: Different DNA sequences within this sample yield the same CDR3. The V gene is TRBV9, the J gene TRBJ1-3; the D gene is possibly TRBD1 (5 bases). Germline CDR1 is SGDLS and CDR2 is YYNGEE. This CDR3 contains 14 residues. V was cut by 1 base and J by 0 bases, with 5 bases left in between. The CDR3 spells CASSVQGSGNTIYF. The CDR3 bases are TGTGCCAGCAGCGTACAGGGCTCTGGAAACACCATATATTTT.

This chain connects TRBV2 to TRBJ1-5; no clear D. V shed 2 bases and J shed 9 bases, with 14 bases lying between them. Looked up from germline, CDR1 is SNHLY and CDR2 is FYNNEI. The CDR3 totals 14 residues. In DNA form, the CDR3 reads TGTGCCAGCAGTGAACGGCAGGCCGTCGGGCCCCAGCATTTT. Translated: CASSERQAVGPQHF.

The gene calls are TRBV15 and TRBJ1-5; D may be TRBD1 (5 bases). The CDR3 totals 15 residues. CDR1 and CDR2 (germline): LNHNV, YYDKDF (reference sequence). V gave up 5 bases and J gave up 2 bases, with 13 bases separating them. CDR3 amino acids: CATSPGGSGNQPQHF. The DNA of the CDR3 is TGTGCCACCAGCCCGGGGGGGAGCGGCAATCAGCCCCAGCATTTT.

The CDR3 sequence: CASSSERGGDTGELFF. The CDR3 region has the DNA TGTGCCAGCAGCTCAGAGCGGGGGGGCGACACCGGGGAGCTGTTTTTT. The chain is built from TRBV5-4 and TRBJ2-2, with 10 bases that match TRBD2. Per germline, CDR1 SGHNT and CDR2 YYREEE (reference sequence). V shed 3 bases, J shed 3 bases, and the junction held 5 bases outside the gene matches. This CDR3 is built from 16 residues.

The chain couples TRBV29-1 to TRBJ1-2; 8 bases map to TRBD1. Trimming at V came to 4 bases and at J to 1 base, leaving 5 bases not matched to a gene. Germline CDR1 is SQVTM and CDR2 is ANQGSEA. The CDR3 loop spans 14 amino acids. CDR3 protein: CSVATDRVNYGYTF. In nucleotides, the CDR3 is TGCAGCGTTGCGACGGACAGGGTTAACTATGGCTACACCTTC. The variable domain in full, with the rest retrieved from reference TRBV29-1 and TRBJ1-2, is SAVISQKPSRDICQRGTSLTIQCQVDSQVTMMFWYRQQPGQSLTLIATANQGSEATYESGFVIDKFPISRPNLTFSTLTVSNMSPEDSSIYLCSVATDRVNYGYTFGSGTRLTVV.